The present TCR beta chain was sequenced within a study of human T cells and chemical hapten exposure. Study-level points and caveats: Patch test score rose with PT1 expanded TCR count, significant at thresholds 8, 16 and 32, not 4. The donors suffered from alopecia, so their immune response may not match that of healthy people.

Each CDR3 protein is one row after TCRdb ran MiXCR on the RACE reads. Of 52,000 or so distinct CDR3 sequences in the sample, more than 9% were seen once. Time point indicated: pre-sensitization, week 0. This sample's treatment: therapeutic diphenylcyclopropenone sensitization with weekly scalp DPC. Germline-derived CDR1 and CDR2 are LNHDA and SQIVND (reference sequence). Trimming cost V 2 bases and J 6 bases; bases outside gene matches: 10. The CDR3 is made up of 17 amino acids. This clonotype was picked up a small number of times. Its target is not known. The input for sequencing was whole blood, taken in connection with sensitization to the hapten diphenylcyclopropenone (DPC). The TCR originated in a man aged 40-49 years with alopecia areata. Some clones in this sample may be carry-over from other donors' samples. The chain carries TRBV19 and TRBJ2-2; 9 bases line up with TRBD1. DNA for the CDR3: TGTGCCAGTAGTATATATCCCGGGACAGGGATTGCCGGGGAGCTGTTTTTT. Translation: CASSIYPGTGIAGELFF. Based on the CDR3 plus reference TRBV19 and TRBJ2-2, the full variable domain is DGGITQSPKYLFRKEGQNVTLSCEQNLNHDAMYWYRQDPGQGLRLIYYSQIVNDFQKGDIAEGYSVSREKKESFPLTVTSAQKNPTAFYLCASSIYPGTGIAGELFFGEGSRLTVL.